This TCR beta chain originates from a study of blood T cell repertoires in COVID-19. Study as a whole: Nucleic acid was either cDNA or gDNA, and it came from T cells, B-cell-depleted T cells, or PBMCs.

Original processing methods: Reference gene primer amplification yielded estimated nucleated cell counts. Using immunoSEQ multiplex PCR, the repertoire was profiled, and TCRdb retains in-frame clones only, with some absent. The V and J calls and clone size are taken from that table; D and trimming were inferred from the DNA. The data contain around 100,000 clones, 84% of them singletons. Sequences were obtained from peripheral blood. The receptor was derived from a human donor in a cohort sampled during active COVID-19.

DNA for the CDR3: TGTGCCAGCAGCCCACCGGGACTCATGGAGGAGCTGTTTTTT. Residues: CASSPPGLMEELFF. The gene calls are TRBV11-2 and TRBJ2-2; perhaps TRBD2 as D (6 bases). Deletions cut 5 bases from V and 10 bases from J, with 17 bases between. CDR3 size: 14 residues. Germline assignment: CDR1 SGHAT and CDR2 FQNNGV.